Below, 25 T cell receptor beta chains from the same sample are listed, as sequenced in a study of T cell repertoires in cytomegalovirus infection. Each CDR3 protein gets one entry after TCRdb re-called the reads with MiXCR. This table holds 370,000 or so distinct CDR3 sequences, approximately 35% found once. No cognate antigen is known for these TCRs. The specimen was cultured PBMCs, collected from culture after CMV antigen stimulation. These TCRs come from a human donor in good health (CMV status not recorded). Some clones in this sample may be carry-over from other donors' samples.

This clonotype was recorded many times. The chain recombines TRBV11-2 with TRBJ1-4; 7 nucleotides line up with TRBD1. The germline V gene has CDR1 SGHAT and CDR2 FQNNGV. J gave up 6 bases and V 5 bases, and 9 bases lay outside the gene matches. The CDR3 runs to 15 residues. CDR3 sequence (DNA): TGTGCCAGCAGCCAAGGGACAGTCATCCATGAAAAACTGTTTTTT. This translates into CASSQGTVIHEKLFF.

The rearrangement links TRBV6-8 to TRBJ2-7; TRBD2 aligns across 8 bases. Trimming took 7 bases from V and 3 from J; bases not matched to a gene: 8. The CDR3 extends over 14 amino acids. Germline CDR1 reads MNHGY; CDR2 reads SAAAGT. CDR3 sequence (DNA): TGTGCCAGCACCGACCGGGCGGGAGGCTACGAGCAGTACGTC. Its protein is CASTDRAGGYEQYV.

This chain links TRBV12-3 or TRBV12-4 with TRBJ2-1; 9 positions agree with TRBD1. The ends lost 4 bases at V and 9 bases at J; junction bases unmatched: 10. This CDR3 is built from 15 residues. CDR3 amino acids: CASSWGLGGQGEQFF. The DNA of the CDR3 is TGTGCCAGCAGTTGGGGTCTAGGGGGACAGGGTGAGCAGTTCTTC.

The chain uses TRBV6-2 or TRBV6-3 and TRBJ1-2, with 7 bases lining up with TRBD1. V dropped 8 bases and J dropped 0; count of bases not matched to a gene: 3. The CDR3 length is 13 residues. The germline gives CDR1 MNHEY, CDR2 SVGEGT. The CDR3 sequence is CASGTASNYGYTF. CDR3 sequence (DNA): TGTGCCAGCGGGACAGCCTCTAACTATGGCTACACCTTC.

A few counts support this clonotype. The rearrangement links TRBV7-2 to TRBJ2-1; TRBD1 agrees at 10 bases. The CDR3 has 14 residues. V was pared by 4 bases and J by 12 bases, with 9 bases of the junction left unmatched. Germline loops: CDR1 SGHTA, CDR2 FQGNSA. The CDR3 is CASSSRDRGFWQFF. In nucleotides, the CDR3 is TGTGCCAGCAGCTCCCGGGACAGGGGTTTTTGGCAGTTCTTC.

In this sample, this clonotype turned up a few times. The chain combines TRBV7-8 with TRBJ2-3, with D possibly being TRBD2 (6 bases). The V end lost 6 bases, the J end lost 4 bases, and 20 bases lay between the germline ends. The CDR3 extends over 16 amino acids. Germline loops: CDR1 SGHVS, CDR2 FQNEAQ. CDR3 amino acids: CASRHLASPPPDTQYF. For the CDR3, the DNA is TGTGCCAGCAGACATCTAGCGTCCCCTCCCCCAGATACGCAGTATTTT.

This clonotype was seen a few times. V usage is TRBV7-2 and J usage is TRBJ1-5, with D uncertain. Looked up from germline, CDR1 is SGHTA and CDR2 is FQGNSA. CDR3 length equals 15 residues. V was clipped by 2 bases and J by 3 bases, with 11 bases between them. This chain's CDR3 is CASSLSPGNNQPQHF. The CDR3 DNA follows: TGTGCCAGCAGCTTATCTCCGGGGAACAATCAGCCCCAGCATTTT.

The chain is built from TRBV28 and TRBJ2-1; TRBD2 aligns across 9 bases. This CDR3 is built from 15 residues. V shed 5 bases and J 3 bases; nucleotides not matched to a gene: 5. Germline V lookup: CDR1 MDHEN, CDR2 SYDVKM. The chain's CDR3 is CASSLLAGYYNEQFF. CDR3 bases: TGTGCCAGCAGTCTCCTAGCGGGATACTACAATGAGCAGTTCTTC.

This clonotype was observed many times. The gene calls are TRBV7-2 and TRBJ2-7, with D perhaps given as TRBD1 or TRBD2 (6 bases each). The germline V gene encodes CDR1 SGHTA and CDR2 FQGNSA. Trimming removed 4 bases at V and 0 bases at J, with 16 bases between. The CDR3 is 16 amino acids. CDR3 sequence (DNA): TGTGCCAGCAGCTCCCCAGGGGCGGGGTACTCCTACGAGCAGTACTTC. Translation gives CASSSPGAGYSYEQYF. The full variable domain, with the rest looked up from reference TRBV7-2 and TRBJ2-7, is GAGVSQSPSNKVTEKGKDVELRCDPISGHTALYWYRQSLGQGLEFLIYFQGNSAPDKSGLPSDRFSAERTGGSVSTLTIQRTQQEDSAVYLCASSSPGAGYSYEQYFGPGTRLTVT.

The gene calls are TRBV24-1 and TRBJ2-1; the match to TRBD2 covers 9 bases. The germline CDR1 and CDR2 sequences are KGHDR and SFDVKD. The V segment lost 2 bases and the J segment 0 bases; nucleotides outside the gene matches: 4. This CDR3 has 17 residues. DNA for the CDR3: TGTGCCACCAGTGATTCCCGTAGCGGGAGCTCCTACAATGAGCAGTTCTTC. Translation gives CATSDSRSGSSYNEQFF.

The chain carries TRBV27 and TRBJ1-2; possibly TRBD1 for D (6 bases). V was trimmed by 5 bases and J by 12 bases, leaving 16 bases between them. This CDR3 has 12 amino acids. CDR1 MNHEY and CDR2 SMNVEV come from the germline V gene (reference sequence). The CDR3 sequence: CASSRQGWNNTF. In DNA, the CDR3 is TGTGCCAGCAGTCGGCAGGGGTGGAACAACACCTTC.

This clonotype was picked up a small number of times. Written as DNA, the CDR3 is TGTGCCAGCAGCCGGTTCCTAGATACGCAGTATTTT. Residues: CASSRFLDTQYF. The J gene is TRBJ2-3, the V gene TRBV12-3 or TRBV12-4; D is unclear. V lost 6 bases and J 5 bases, leaving 9 bases between the germline ends. This CDR3 comprises 12 residues.

This clonotype was recorded at least ten times. V usage is TRBV2 and J usage is TRBJ2-2; a weak D match, TRBD1 (6 bases). The germline V and J ends were trimmed by 7 bases and 1 base, with 10 bases remaining between them. The CDR3 runs 14 residues. CDR1 is SNHLY, CDR2 FYNNEI, per germline. DNA of the CDR3: TGTGCCAGCAACAGGGACCAGAACACCGGGGAGCTGTTTTTT. It specifies CASNRDQNTGELFF.

The CDR3 DNA is TGTGCCAGCGCGCCTATGAGCCCCGGGGAGCTGTTTTTT. It yields the protein CASAPMSPGELFF. The chain is built from TRBV7-3 and TRBJ2-2; no clear D gene. Trimming pared 8 bases from V and 6 bases from J, leaving 13 bases between. CDR3 length equals 13 residues. Germline V gene sequence: CDR1 SGHTA, CDR2 FQGTGA.

This clonotype was seen repeatedly, ten times or more. The chain has TRBV7-2 and TRBJ2-7; tentatively, D is TRBD2 (6 bases). V was cut by 10 bases and J by 3 bases, with 16 bases left in between. Germline assignment: CDR1 SGHTA and CDR2 FQGNSA. This CDR3 region has 13 residues. DNA of the CDR3: TGTGCCACCTATGACGGGAGTGGCTACGAGCAGTACTTC. Its protein product is CATYDGSGYEQYF.

This clonotype was found a few times. The V call is TRBV11-2, the J call TRBJ2-3; no definite D call. CDR1 is SGHAT and CDR2 is FQNNGV in the germline V gene. The V end was cut by 3 bases, the J end by 2 bases, with 15 bases between. The length of the CDR3 is 16 residues. The chain's CDR3 is CASSLGSAHLTDTQYF. The CDR3 nucleotides read TGTGCCAGCAGCTTGGGTAGTGCGCATCTCACAGATACGCAGTATTTT. The full variable domain, with the rest looked up from reference TRBV11-2 and TRBJ2-3, is EAGVAQSPRYKIIEKRQSVAFWCNPISGHATLYWYQQILGQGPKLLIQFQNNGVVDDSQLPKDRFSAERLKGVDSTLKIQPAKLEDSAVYLCASSLGSAHLTDTQYFGPGTRLTVL.

This chain connects TRBV29-1 to TRBJ2-1, with TRBD2 matching over 9 bases. Trimming removed 3 bases from V and 9 bases from J; junction bases left unmatched: 12. Germline-derived CDR1 and CDR2 are SQVTM and ANQGSEA. The CDR3 extends over 15 amino acids. Here the CDR3 DNA reads TGCAGCGTTGAGGCCGTAGCGGGAGCTACACCTGAGCAGTTCTTC. Its translation is CSVEAVAGATPEQFF.

The chain links TRBV29-1 to TRBJ2-1, with unresolved D. Trimming took off 5 bases at V and 4 bases at J, with 12 bases between the two ends. Germline V gene data show CDR1 as SQVTM and CDR2 as ANQGSEA. This CDR3 contains 13 residues. CDR3 nucleotides: TGCAGCGTTCCCCGGTATTCTTACAATGAGCAGTTCTTC. The encoded protein is CSVPRYSYNEQFF.

The V gene is TRBV28, the J gene TRBJ2-3; 7 nucleotides align to TRBD2. Germline assignment: CDR1 MDHEN and CDR2 SYDVKM. The CDR3 is made up of 17 amino acids. V was clipped by 5 bases and J by 2 bases; unmatched bases: 13. In DNA form, the CDR3 reads TGTGCCAGCAGTCCGATTCCGGGACTACGAAACACAGATACGCAGTATTTT. Translation: CASSPIPGLRNTDTQYF.

The chain couples TRBV11-3 to TRBJ1-1; D is perhaps TRBD1 (5 bases). Germline V gene sequence: CDR1 SGHNT, CDR2 YENEEA. Trimming removed 4 bases from V and 1 base from J, with 13 bases in between. The CDR3 runs to 15 residues. CDR3 amino acids: CASSSDSLRNTEAFF. The CDR3 DNA reads TGTGCCAGCAGCTCCGACAGTCTTAGGAACACTGAAGCTTTCTTT.

This clonotype was seen more than once but under ten times. This chain uses TRBV7-9 with TRBJ2-1, with no clear D. Trimming shortened V by 1 base and J by 10 bases, and 20 bases separated the two germline ends. The CDR3 consists of 16 residues. CDR1 and CDR2 (germline): SEHNR, FQNEAQ (reference sequence). CDR3 coding DNA: TGTGCCAGCAGCTTAGATTACATGAGAAAGACGGACGAGCAGTTCTTC. This sequence encodes CASSLDYMRKTDEQFF.

The chain has TRBV19 and TRBJ1-2; D not resolved. From germline, CDR1 is LNHDA and CDR2 SQIVND (reference sequence). Trimming took off 0 bases at V and 8 bases at J, with 10 bases between the two ends. The CDR3 sequence is 13 residues long. The CDR3 loop reads CASSIDLLSGYTF. CDR3 in DNA: TGTGCCAGTAGTATAGATCTGCTGAGCGGCTACACCTTC.

As regards this clonotype: A junction end diverges from the germline sequence, so it may reflect a read error. Here the CDR3 reads CASSSLSSGNTKYF. CDR3 nucleotides: TGTGCCAGCTCCTCTCTTAGCTCTGGAAACACCAAATATTTT. V gene TRBV7-9 combines with J gene TRBJ1-3; D is undetermined. The germline gives CDR1 SEHNR, CDR2 FQNEAQ (reference sequence). The CDR3 extends over 14 amino acids.

The chain joins TRBV6-5 to TRBJ2-3; 7 nucleotides line up with TRBD2. The CDR3 has 15 residues. The junction had 4 bases not matched to a gene; V was cut back by 2 bases and J by 2 bases. Germline V gene lookup returns CDR1 MNHEY and CDR2 SVGAGI. CDR3 sequence (DNA): TGTGCCAGCAGTTACGGCCTAGCGGCCACAGATACGCAGTATTTT. This gives the protein CASSYGLAATDTQYF.

CDR3 sequence (DNA): TGTGCCTGGAGAATCATGAGCACAGATACGCAGTATTTT. Its protein is CAWRIMSTDTQYF. This sequence joins TRBV30 and TRBJ2-3; unclear D gene. The CDR3 runs to 13 residues. V shed 3 bases and J shed 0 bases, with 7 bases lying between them. The germline V gene has CDR1 GTSNPN and CDR2 SVGIG (reference sequence).